Below are 21 T cell receptor beta chains sequenced from a single sample in a study of cytomegalovirus exposure and HLA in healthy donors listed by TCRdb under 2017. The method behind the library was the immunoSEQ multiplex PCR assay. TCRdb took over this immuneACCESS table, retaining in-frame rearrangements with V and J assigned. Such tables are incomplete; in checked studies, under half of the missing clones stem from an unresolved V gene, and the remainder is unexplained. The sample table holds a few hundred thousand clones, of which approximately 80% were seen once. The top ten clones comprise more than 13% of the sample. The sample comprised PBMCs. Source of these receptors: a woman aged 25 to 39 in good health and CMV-seropositive.

The chain carries TRBV28 and TRBJ1-2; D is unresolved. With 6 bases removed from V and 4 bases from J, the gap between germline ends came to 18 bases. Germline assignment: CDR1 MDHEN and CDR2 SYDVKM. The CDR3 is 15 amino acids. The CDR3 region is CASSPPAGSFYGYTF. Written as DNA, the CDR3 is TGTGCCAGCAGCCCCCCCGCGGGGTCGTTCTATGGCTACACCTTC.

This chain joins TRBV5-6 and TRBJ2-3, with 8 positions matching TRBD1. This CDR3 has 13 residues. With V trimmed by 7 bases and J by 5 bases, 6 bases remained unmatched. In germline, CDR1 is SGHDT, CDR2 YYEEEE. The CDR3 nucleotides read TGTGCCAGCTTCGGACAGGGTGGAGATACGCAGTATTTT. Its protein is CASFGQGGDTQYF.

The chain couples TRBV11-3 to TRBJ2-7, with 7 bases matching TRBD1. With V trimmed by 5 bases and J by 5 bases, 3 bases remained unmatched. CDR1 and CDR2 from the germline V gene are SGHNT and YENEEA. The CDR3 sequence is 12 residues long. CDR3 sequence reads: CASSVGTDEQYF. CDR3 DNA: TGTGCCAGCAGCGTCGGGACAGACGAGCAGTACTTC.

The rearrangement joins TRBV6-5 to TRBJ1-3; D uncertain. Germline CDR1 is MNHEY and CDR2 is SVGAGI. Trimming removed 7 bases from V and 0 bases from J, with 13 bases in between. CDR3 length equals 15 residues. CDR3 sequence reads: CASMFGPSSGNTIYF. The CDR3 DNA reads as TGTGCCAGCATGTTTGGCCCGAGCTCTGGAAACACCATATATTTT.

This chain joins TRBV27 and TRBJ1-4, with D uncertain. This CDR3 spans 16 amino acids. Per germline, CDR1 MNHEY and CDR2 SMNVEV (reference sequence). Trimming cost V 0 bases and J 7 bases, with 15 bases left between them. DNA of the CDR3: TGTGCCAGCAGTTTATCTGTGGCCCGACCCTTTGAAAAACTGTTTTTT. Its translation: CASSLSVARPFEKLFF. Together with reference TRBV27 and TRBJ1-4, the CDR3 gives the full variable domain: EAQVTQNPRYLITVTGKKLTVTCSQNMNHEYMSWYRQDPGLGLRQIYYSMNVEVTDKGDVPEGYKVSRKEKRNFPLILESPSPNQTSLYFCASSLSVARPFEKLFFGSGTQLSVL.

The V call is TRBV5-1, the J call TRBJ1-1; D unclear. The CDR3 spans 12 residues. The V end was cut by 4 bases, the J end by 7 bases, with 11 bases between. Germline V gives CDR1 SGHRS, CDR2 YFSETQ. This CDR3 reads CASSLVGGEAFF. The CDR3 DNA reads TGCGCCAGCAGCCTGGTAGGTGGTGAAGCTTTCTTT. Looking up the rest from reference TRBV5-1 and TRBJ1-1 gives the full variable domain: KAGVTQTPRYLIKTRGQQVTLSCSPISGHRSVSWYQQTPGQGLQFLFEYFSETQRNKGNFPGRFSGRQFSNSRSEMNVSTLELGDSALYLCASSLVGGEAFFGQGTRLTVV.

The J gene is TRBJ1-2, the V gene TRBV29-1; D gene unclear. The CDR3 runs to 15 residues. Germline-derived CDR1 and CDR2 are SQVTM and ANQGSEA. V lost 2 bases, J lost 7 bases, and 20 bases lay in between. Here the CDR3 reads CSVETLPELRGGYTF. The CDR3 DNA follows: TGCAGCGTTGAAACTCTGCCGGAATTAAGAGGTGGCTACACCTTC.

This clone has only a few counts. The chain recombines TRBV23-1 with TRBJ2-2, with D tentatively TRBD1 (6 bases). TRBV23-1 falls under the ORF class, with uncertain function. The V and J ends lost 0 bases and 4 bases respectively, with 12 bases between them. This CDR3 comprises 16 residues. CDR3 bases: TGCGCCAGCAGTCAATCCCCAGGGGCTCGCACCGGGGAGCTGTTTTTT. Protein: CASSQSPGARTGELFF.

The chain couples TRBV27 to TRBJ2-3; TRBD1 agrees at 9 bases. The CDR3 has 15 amino acids. In germline, CDR1 is MNHEY, CDR2 SMNVEV (reference sequence). Trimming cost V 6 bases and J 1 base; bases outside gene matches: 5. The CDR3 DNA sequence: TGTGCCAGCAGGGGGACAGGGAGGGGCACAGATACGCAGTATTTT. Its protein product is CASRGTGRGTDTQYF.

The rearrangement links TRBV27 to TRBJ1-2, with D tentatively TRBD1 (6 bases). Per germline, CDR1 MNHEY and CDR2 SMNVEV (reference sequence). The V and J ends lost 4 bases and 4 bases respectively, with 10 bases between them. The CDR3 spans 13 residues. CDR3 sequence (DNA): TGTGCCAGCAGTTCACAGGGAGGCTATGGCTACACCTTC. This encodes CASSSQGGYGYTF.

The V gene is TRBV29-1, the J gene TRBJ2-3; D gene unclear. The CDR3 loop spans 12 amino acids. V was pared by 7 bases and J by 3 bases, with 11 bases between. Germline-derived CDR1 and CDR2 are SQVTM and ANQGSEA. CDR3 protein: CSAAGGTDTQYF. DNA of the CDR3: TGCAGCGCAGCAGGCGGTACAGATACGCAGTATTTT.

This sequence joins TRBV9 and TRBJ2-2, with D perhaps TRBD2 (6 bases). With 2 bases removed from V and 6 bases from J, the gap between germline ends came to 14 bases. Germline-derived CDR1 and CDR2 are SGDLS and YYNGEE. This CDR3 contains 15 residues. DNA for the CDR3: TGTGCCAGCAGCGTGGACTACCATGGGGCCGGGGAGCTGTTTTTT. It yields the protein CASSVDYHGAGELFF.

This clone showed up just a few times. The CDR3 protein is CASSRSYEQYF. CDR3 nucleotides: TGTGCCAGCTCACGCTCCTACGAGCAGTACTTC. The chain links TRBV18 to TRBJ2-7; D gene uncertain. CDR1 and CDR2 from the germline V gene are KGHSH and LQKENI. Trimming removed 4 bases at V and 0 bases at J, with 1 base between. The CDR3 length is 11 residues.

The J gene is TRBJ1-5, the V gene TRBV25-1; no reliable D call. V dropped 3 bases and J dropped 6 bases, with 9 bases sitting between them. Germline V gene data show CDR1 as MGHDK and CDR2 as SYGVNS. The CDR3 contains 13 residues. This CDR3 reads CASSDSLGQPQHF. CDR3 nucleotide sequence: TGTGCCAGCAGTGACAGTTTAGGTCAGCCCCAGCATTTT.

This sequence joins TRBV4-2 and TRBJ2-3; 12 nucleotides agree with TRBD1. CDR1 is LGHNA and CDR2 is YNFKEQ in the germline V gene. V lost 4 bases to trimming and J lost 4 bases; unmatched junction nucleotides: 6. The CDR3 is 16 residues long. Here the CDR3 DNA reads TGTGCCAGCAGCCCCACGGGACAGGGGGCGGCAGATACGCAGTATTTT. Protein: CASSPTGQGAADTQYF.

The V and J genes are TRBV25-1 and TRBJ2-1; D ambiguous. The V and J ends lost 7 bases and 0 bases respectively, with 13 bases between them. The CDR3 has 15 residues. Germline CDR1 reads MGHDK; CDR2 reads SYGVNS. This chain's CDR3 is CASTKDGSSYNEQFF. In nucleotides, the CDR3 is TGTGCCAGCACCAAGGACGGAAGCTCCTACAATGAGCAGTTCTTC.

The chain uses TRBV28 and TRBJ2-7; TRBD1 agrees at 7 bases. Per the germline V gene, CDR1 is MDHEN and CDR2 is SYDVKM. The CDR3 sequence is 16 residues long. The V and J ends lost 5 bases and 4 bases, in that order; junction bases with no gene match: 14. CDR3 residues: CASSPTGALRDYEQYF. CDR3 DNA sequence: TGTGCCAGCAGTCCCACAGGGGCCCTGAGGGATTACGAGCAGTACTTC.

The chain has TRBV27 and TRBJ2-1, with D perhaps matching TRBD2 (5 bases). This CDR3 is 13 amino acids long. The germline CDR1 and CDR2 sequences are MNHEY and SMNVEV (reference sequence). The V end lost 4 bases, the J end lost 9 bases, and 13 bases lay between the germline ends. CDR3 region: CASSSGDRAEQFF. The CDR3 DNA reads TGTGCCAGCAGTTCCGGGGATAGGGCTGAGCAGTTCTTC.

This rearrangement joins TRBV10-3 to TRBJ2-2; D is perhaps TRBD1 (5 bases). Trimming pared 4 bases from V and 5 bases from J, leaving 23 bases between. Germline-derived CDR1 and CDR2 are ENHRY and SYGVKD. This CDR3 region has 18 residues. CDR3 nucleotides: TGTGCCATCAGTGCTGTTGACAGCACCGTCGGCCGGACCGGGGAGCTGTTTTTT. Its protein product is CAISAVDSTVGRTGELFF.

The chain is built from TRBV9 and TRBJ2-1, with 8 bases that match TRBD1. V lost 0 bases and J lost 7; bases outside the gene matches: 6. CDR1 SGDLS and CDR2 YYNGEE come from the germline V gene. The length of the CDR3 is 15 residues. CDR3 coding DNA: TGTGCCAGCAGCGTAGCTCCGGGACAGGTTAATGAGCAGTTCTTC. This codes for CASSVAPGQVNEQFF. The variable domain in full, completed from reference TRBV9 and TRBJ2-1, reads DSGVTQTPKHLITATGQRVTLRCSPRSGDLSVYWYQQSLDQGLQFLIQYYNGEERAKGNILERFSAQQFPDLHSELNLSSLELGDSALYFCASSVAPGQVNEQFFGPGTRLTVL.

The chain employs TRBV13 and TRBJ1-2, with 7 bases aligning to TRBD1. V lost 8 bases and J lost 10; bases outside the gene matches: 13. This CDR3 is built from 13 residues. The germline gives CDR1 PRHDT, CDR2 FYEKMQ (reference sequence). As DNA, the CDR3 is TGTGCCAGCTCCCCCGCCGGGACAGAGTCCTACACCTTC. Translation gives CASSPAGTESYTF.